These T cell receptor beta chains were read from a single sample in a study of T cell responses to AZD1222 COVID-19 vaccine. Here immunoSEQ multiplex PCR was the method, and the copy in TCRdb shows in-frame clones only, minus some. This repertoire shows about 140,000 clones, about 92% found once; its top ten account for roughly 3.1%. The sequenced sample was peripheral blood, obtained on day 0 of AZD1222 vaccination. These receptors all come from an adult in good health. Both conserved end residues are part of each CDR3. Fields, in order: V gene, D gene, J gene, clone size, CDR3 protein, CDR3 DNA. D genes are given only for firm matches. Where a row states a size, it is once, few, many or the class of an expanded clone; other rows omit it.

TRBV27	.	TRBJ2-7	.	CASSLSRAGGYEQYF	TGTGCCAGCAGTTTATCGAGGGCCGGGGGCTACGAGCAGTACTTC
TRBV5-4	.	TRBJ2-3	.	CASSLGGSGTDTQYF	TGTGCCAGCAGCTTGGGAGGGTCGGGGACAGATACGCAGTATTTT
TRBV6-5	TRBD1	TRBJ1-1	.	CASSRQGDTEAFF	TGTGCCAGCAGTCGACAGGGCGACACTGAAGCTTTCTTT
TRBV6-2/TRBV6-3	TRBD2	TRBJ2-7	few	CASSYSREAYEQYF	TGTGCCAGCAGTTACTCACGGGAGGCCTACGAGCAGTACTTC
TRBV6-2/TRBV6-3	.	TRBJ2-1	.	CASSYVAGQNEQFF	TGTGCCAGCAGTTACGTCGCAGGGCAAAATGAGCAGTTCTTC
TRBV18	.	TRBJ1-1	.	CASSPSRAATSEAFF	TGTGCCAGCTCACCGTCCCGGGCCGCCACATCTGAAGCTTTCTTT
TRBV29-1	TRBD2	TRBJ2-2	.	CSVPGLARTGELFF	TGCAGCGTTCCGGGACTAGCGAGGACCGGGGAGCTGTTTTTT
TRBV7-8	.	TRBJ1-5	.	CASSLERNQPQHF	TGTGCCAGCAGCTTAGAGCGGAATCAGCCCCAGCATTTT
TRBV24-1	.	TRBJ2-3	.	CATSDPGPSFDTQYF	TGTGCCACCAGTGACCCTGGGCCATCATTCGATACGCAGTATTTT
TRBV24-1	.	TRBJ2-5	.	CATSDPRGAETQYF	TGTGCCACCAGTGATCCCCGCGGGGCGGAGACCCAGTACTTC